These 7 T cell receptor beta chains share one sample of origin, sequenced in a study of T cells in Graves' hyperthyroidism and ophthalmopathy. Researchers took RNA transcripts and amplified the TCR beta CDR3 regions from them. HTBI primers were used for first-round RT-PCR of the TCR CDR3. One entry per CDR3 protein results from TCRdb running MiXCR on the multiplex PCR reads. The table shows roughly 170,000 distinct CDR3 sequences, with more than 15% occurring only once. Sequencing used blood. The origin of the receptors is a woman in her 50s with Graves' hyperthyroidism.

V is TRBV29-1 and J is TRBJ1-1; possible D gene TRBD1, 5 bases. Germline V gene sequence: CDR1 SQVTM, CDR2 ANQGSEA. CDR3 size: 12 residues. The V end was cut by 3 bases, the J end by 3 bases, with 8 bases between. This CDR3 reads CSVDLGDTEAFF. In DNA form, the CDR3 reads TGCAGCGTTGATCTAGGGGACACTGAAGCTTTCTTT.

This clonotype was observed at least ten times. The chain couples TRBV20-1 to TRBJ1-2; 10 positions agree with TRBD1. This CDR3 has 15 amino acids. V trimming: 6 bases; J trimming: 4 bases; junction bases outside the gene matches: 11. CDR1 is DFQATT, CDR2 SNEGSKA, per germline (reference sequence). The CDR3: CSAPTRGTGAYGYTF. CDR3 DNA: TGCAGTGCGCCGACTCGAGGGACAGGGGCCTATGGCTACACCTTC.

This clonotype was recorded only once. The chain has TRBV20-1 and TRBJ2-5, with D possibly called TRBD1 or TRBD2 (5 bases each). The CDR3 sequence is 16 residues long. Trimming took off 3 bases at V and 0 bases at J, with 17 bases between the two ends. Germline V lookup: CDR1 DFQATT, CDR2 SNEGSKA (reference sequence). The chain's CDR3 is CSARPAGAGYQETQYF. Written as DNA, the CDR3 is TGCAGTGCTAGGCCGGCCGGGGCGGGTTACCAAGAGACCCAGTACTTC.

Regarding this clonotype: A clone one base away is much larger, so this may be a read error. V is TRBV19 and J is TRBJ1-1; TRBD1 agrees at 7 bases. With 10 bases clipped from V and 3 bases from J, the junction kept 11 bases outside the gene matches. This CDR3 contains 14 residues. Germline-derived CDR1 and CDR2 are LNHDA and SQIVND (reference sequence). DNA of the CDR3: TGTGCCACCACGGGGAAGGGGGCTCACACTGAAGCTTTCTTT. It specifies CATTGKGAHTEAFF.

This clonotype has ten or more counts. V usage is TRBV20-1 and J usage is TRBJ2-5; 7 bases map to TRBD1. V lost 5 bases to trimming and J lost 2 bases; unmatched junction nucleotides: 11. CDR1 DFQATT and CDR2 SNEGSKA come from the germline V gene (reference sequence). CDR3 size: 15 residues. The CDR3 spells CSADPLDREQETQYF. The CDR3 region has the DNA TGCAGTGCTGACCCCCTAGACAGGGAGCAAGAGACCCAGTACTTC.

This clonotype has just a few counts. The V and J genes are TRBV6-1 and TRBJ1-2; tentative D call: TRBD1 (5 bases). The germline V gene has CDR1 MNHNS and CDR2 SASEGT. The germline V and J ends were trimmed by 4 bases and 4 bases, with 13 bases remaining between them. This CDR3 is built from 14 residues. CDR3 sequence: CASSGVGGPYGYTF. The CDR3 DNA reads TGTGCCAGCAGTGGGGTTGGGGGACCCTATGGCTACACCTTC.

This clonotype showed up many times. CDR3 protein: CASSLDRFLNTEAFF. In DNA form, the CDR3 reads TGTGCCAGCAGCTTAGATAGATTTTTGAACACTGAAGCTTTCTTT. The chain combines TRBV11-3 with TRBJ1-1; D is undetermined. V was trimmed by 0 bases and J by 0 bases, leaving 8 bases between them. CDR1 and CDR2 (germline): SGHNT, YENEEA. The CDR3 extends over 15 amino acids.